This is a list of T cell receptor beta chains from one sample in a study of blood T cell repertoires in COVID-19. Data came from immunoSEQ multiplex PCR; TCRdb stores just in-frame clones and leaves some out. The data contain around 220,000 clones, approximately 86% of them singletons. Specimen: peripheral blood. Source of these receptors: a woman between 45 and 60 years old with COVID-19, enrolled during active disease. The CDR3 runs from the conserved cysteine through the conserved F or W. Each record gives: V gene, clone size, J gene, D gene, CDR3 protein, CDR3 DNA. D genes are given only for firm matches. The listing skips clone size in some rows; elsewhere it reads once, few, many or a size class.

V gene: TRBV11-2; clone size: .; J gene: TRBJ2-5; D gene: TRBD1; CDR3 protein: CASSTWTGQQETQYF; CDR3 DNA: TGTGCCAGCAGCACCTGGACAGGGCAGCAAGAGACCCAGTACTTC
V gene: TRBV24-1; clone size: .; J gene: TRBJ1-3; D gene: .; CDR3 protein: CATSDLADPGVGNTIYF; CDR3 DNA: TGTGCCACCAGTGATTTAGCCGACCCGGGGGTTGGAAACACCATATATTTT
V gene: TRBV4-3; clone size: .; J gene: TRBJ2-1; D gene: .; CDR3 protein: CASSQVGGTYNEQFF; CDR3 DNA: TGCGCCAGCAGCCAAGTAGGCGGAACCTACAATGAGCAGTTCTTC
V gene: TRBV2; clone size: .; J gene: TRBJ2-3; D gene: TRBD2; CDR3 protein: CASSEGLAGTDTQYF; CDR3 DNA: TGTGCCAGCAGTGAGGGACTAGCGGGGACAGATACGCAGTATTTT
V gene: TRBV4-1; clone size: .; J gene: TRBJ1-5; D gene: TRBD1; CDR3 protein: CASSCVLRDRDLDSNQPQHF; CDR3 DNA: TGCGCCAGCAGCTGTGTTCTGCGGGACAGGGATTTGGATAGCAATCAGCCCCAGCATTTT
V gene: TRBV9; clone size: .; J gene: TRBJ2-2; D gene: .; CDR3 protein: CASSVAAGMNTGELFF; CDR3 DNA: TGTGCCAGCAGCGTAGCTGCGGGGATGAACACCGGGGAGCTGTTTTTT
V gene: TRBV6-6; clone size: once; J gene: TRBJ1-2; D gene: TRBD1; CDR3 protein: CASSARDRGTDGYTF; CDR3 DNA: TGTGCCAGCAGCGCCCGGGACAGGGGGACGGATGGCTACACCTTC
V gene: TRBV10-3; clone size: .; J gene: TRBJ2-7; D gene: .; CDR3 protein: CAISDRDVGGEQYF; CDR3 DNA: TGTGCCATCAGTGACCGGGACGTCGGGGGCGAGCAGTACTTC
V gene: TRBV4-3; clone size: .; J gene: TRBJ2-3; D gene: .; CDR3 protein: CASSQDSGGFGADTQYF; CDR3 DNA: TGCGCCAGCAGCCAAGATTCCGGCGGGTTTGGGGCAGATACGCAGTATTTT
V gene: TRBV9; clone size: .; J gene: TRBJ1-5; D gene: .; CDR3 protein: CASSVKGDSNQPQHF; CDR3 DNA: TGTGCCAGCAGCGTAAAAGGGGATAGCAATCAGCCCCAGCATTTT
V gene: TRBV15; clone size: .; J gene: TRBJ1-6; D gene: .; CDR3 protein: CATSREGGGALHF; CDR3 DNA: TGTGCCACCAGCAGAGAGGGAGGGGGGGCCCTCCACTTT
V gene: TRBV5-6; clone size: .; J gene: TRBJ1-4; D gene: TRBD1; CDR3 protein: CASSQGQGREKLFF; CDR3 DNA: TGTGCCAGCAGCCAGGGACAGGGGAGGGAAAAACTGTTTTTT